The present T cell receptor (beta chain) was sequenced within a study of shared clonotypes between healthy human individuals. Study-level background: Samples came from a couple of female and a few male donors aged 18 to 49.

The method was immunoSEQ multiplex PCR; TCRdb's version includes in-frame clones alone and lacks a portion of them. The sample lists 550,000 to 600,000 clones, 70% to 80% occurring once. The CDR3 is made up of 15 amino acids. V was pared by 1 base and J by 7 bases, with 19 bases between. CDR1 GTSNPN and CDR2 SVGIG come from the germline V gene (reference sequence). J is TRBJ1-2 and V is TRBV30, with a weak D call TRBD1 (6 bases). The TCR sequence derives from a woman aged 40 to 49 in good health. Some clones in this sample may be carry-over from other donors' samples. Sequenced input: PBMCs. The chain's CDR3 is CAWSAILGAGGGYTF. The CDR3 region has the DNA TGTGCCTGGAGTGCCATTCTGGGGGCAGGTGGTGGCTACACCTTC.